These 29 T cell receptor beta chains came from one sample sequenced in a study of blood T cell repertoires in COVID-19. Produced via immunoSEQ multiplex PCR; TCRdb's table is partial and in-frame only. The table has roughly 34,000 clones, 87% seen once. The sequencing sample was made of peripheral blood. The source is a man older than 75 with active COVID-19.

J is TRBJ1-3 and V is TRBV12-3 or TRBV12-4; no definite D call. There are 13 residues in the CDR3. V was pared by 4 bases and J by 4 bases, with 8 bases between. The CDR3 spells CASSSTEGNTIYF. In DNA, the CDR3 is TGTGCCAGCAGTTCTACAGAGGGAAACACCATATATTTT.

The V gene is TRBV28, the J gene TRBJ2-7; 10 positions agree with TRBD1. This CDR3 contains 17 residues. Trimming removed 9 bases from V and 4 bases from J; junction bases left unmatched: 18. From germline, CDR1 is MDHEN and CDR2 SYDVKM. CDR3 bases: TGTGCCAGTACCGACAGGGGGCTTCTTCCCCCGCCGTACGAGCAGTACTTC. It is translated as CASTDRGLLPPPYEQYF.

A note on this clone: The conserved closing phenylalanine or tryptophan is absent in this CDR3, likely reflecting a read error. The DNA is omitted, as the CDR3 cannot be located on it reliably, and the CDR3 follows TCRdb's listing. The chain's CDR3 is CASSLRPDRFHGRARKVL. The chain couples TRBV3-1 (or the pseudogene TRBV3-2) to TRBJ2-7; no check of the table's D call, TRBD2, against the DNA was made. The CDR3 numbers 18 amino acids, ends counted. Germline CDR1 LGHDT, CDR2 YNNKEL (reference sequence).

The CDR3 here is CASTPGAGRDGYTF. DNA for the CDR3: TGTGCCAGCACCCCCGGTGCAGGGAGGGATGGCTACACCTTC. The rearrangement joins TRBV7-9 to TRBJ1-2; TRBD1 might be the D (5 bases). This CDR3 region has 14 residues. V was trimmed by 7 bases and J by 6 bases, leaving 18 bases between them. Germline lookup yields CDR1 SEHNR and CDR2 FQNEAQ (reference sequence).

The chain links TRBV28 to TRBJ2-3; D is perhaps TRBD2 (7 bases). The CDR3 is 18 amino acids. Germline CDR1 is MDHEN and CDR2 is SYDVKM. The V and J ends lost 2 bases and 2 bases respectively, with 20 bases between them. The CDR3 is CASSLALGGGEDTDTQYF. DNA for the CDR3: TGTGCCAGCAGTTTAGCGCTAGGGGGAGGGGAGGACACAGATACGCAGTATTTT.

The chain employs TRBV7-8 and TRBJ2-2; 8 bases match TRBD2. V shed 4 bases and J 1 base; nucleotides not matched to a gene: 2. The germline V gene encodes CDR1 SGHVS and CDR2 FQNEAQ. The CDR3 has 15 residues. The CDR3 reads CASSYGRGNTGELFF. CDR3 bases: TGTGCCAGCAGCTACGGGAGGGGGAACACCGGGGAGCTGTTTTTT.

This chain joins TRBV7-2 and TRBJ2-7, with D possibly TRBD1 on 6 matching bases. V shed 3 bases and J shed 3 bases, with 15 bases lying between them. Germline V CDR1 and CDR2: SGHTA, FQGNSA. The CDR3 loop spans 15 amino acids. The CDR3 loop is CASSFGRQAFYEQYF. CDR3 DNA: TGTGCCAGCAGCTTTGGGCGACAGGCGTTCTACGAGCAGTACTTC.

The J gene is TRBJ2-1, the V gene TRBV4-3; D remains unclear. Germline loops: CDR1 LGHNA, CDR2 YSLEER. Trimming cost V 0 bases and J 5 bases, with 11 bases left between them. The CDR3 sequence is 15 residues long. CDR3 loop: CASSQEGTPNNEQFF. In DNA form, the CDR3 reads TGCGCCAGCAGCCAAGAGGGCACTCCTAACAATGAGCAGTTCTTC.

CDR3 residues: CASSQVPGGLHEQYF. The CDR3 region has the DNA TGCGCCAGCAGCCAAGTCCCAGGGGGATTACACGAGCAGTACTTC. The rearrangement uses TRBV4-3 and TRBJ2-7; 7 bases align to TRBD1. The trim removed 1 base at V and 5 bases at J, leaving 8 bases unmatched. The CDR3 extends over 15 amino acids. Per germline, CDR1 LGHNA and CDR2 YSLEER.

The chain carries TRBV2 and TRBJ2-3; tentative D call: TRBD2 (5 bases). The CDR3 contains 14 residues. CDR1 and CDR2 from the germline V gene are SNHLY and FYNNEI. Trimming removed 7 bases at V and 1 base at J, with 12 bases between. Here the CDR3 reads CASTRSGRTDTQYF. In DNA form, the CDR3 reads TGTGCCAGCACCCGAAGCGGCCGCACAGATACGCAGTATTTT.

A single count supports this clone. The chain links TRBV15 to TRBJ2-5, with D hard to call. V was pared by 0 bases and J by 7 bases, with 15 bases between. CDR1 is LNHNV, CDR2 YYDKDF, per germline (reference sequence). The CDR3 is made up of 15 amino acids. CDR3 residues: CATSRDRVAYGTQYF. The CDR3 bases are TGTGCCACCAGCAGAGATCGGGTAGCTTACGGGACCCAGTACTTC.

This clone has only a few counts. The chain employs TRBV18 and TRBJ1-1; tentative D call: TRBD1 (5 bases). The CDR3 runs to 13 residues. V lost 5 bases and J 0 bases, leaving 7 bases between the germline ends. The germline gives CDR1 KGHSH, CDR2 LQKENI. The CDR3, as DNA: TGTGCCAGCTCAGCAGGGTTGAACACTGAAGCTTTCTTT. This encodes CASSAGLNTEAFF.

The chain is built from TRBV20-1 and TRBJ2-5; D remains ambiguous. The CDR3 is 11 residues long. Germline V gene lookup returns CDR1 DFQATT and CDR2 SNEGSKA (reference sequence). CDR3 sequence (DNA): TGCAGCACACCCCACCCTGAGACCCAGTACTTC. Translated: CSTPHPETQYF.

The rearrangement links TRBV7-9 to TRBJ1-5; D uncertain. Deletions cut 1 base from V and 3 bases from J, with 4 bases between. The length of the CDR3 is 13 residues. Looked up from germline, CDR1 is SEHNR and CDR2 is FQNEAQ (reference sequence). The CDR3 DNA follows: TGTGCCAGCAGCTTAGGGGCCAATCAGCCCCAGCATTTT. Protein: CASSLGANQPQHF.

The V gene is TRBV6-2 or TRBV6-3, the J gene TRBJ1-1; D may be TRBD1 (6 bases). Per germline, CDR1 MNHEY and CDR2 SVGEGT. The CDR3 covers 20 residues. The V gene lost 4 bases and the J gene lost 0 bases, with 27 bases spanning the gap. CDR3: CASSSPHRSREGGMNTEAFF. CDR3 sequence (DNA): TGTGCCAGCAGTTCCCCCCATCGGTCCCGGGAGGGGGGTATGAACACTGAAGCTTTCTTT.

This clone has a single count. This chain joins TRBV27 and TRBJ1-4; D remains ambiguous. The V and J ends lost 5 bases and 6 bases respectively, with 13 bases between them. In germline, CDR1 is MNHEY, CDR2 SMNVEV (reference sequence). The CDR3 contains 14 residues. The CDR3 loop reads CASSPARAYEKLFF. As DNA, the CDR3 is TGTGCCAGCAGTCCCGCGAGGGCGTATGAAAAACTGTTTTTT.

The chain uses TRBV28 and TRBJ2-7; 7 positions agree with TRBD2. The J segment lost 2 bases and the V segment lost 2 bases, leaving 6 bases of the junction unmatched. The CDR3 has 15 residues. Germline CDR1 and CDR2: MDHEN and SYDVKM. CDR3 DNA: TGTGCCAGCAGTTTAATTTCCGGACTAGCCTACGAGCAGTACTTC. This gives the protein CASSLISGLAYEQYF.

The chain uses TRBV6-2 or TRBV6-3 and TRBJ2-3, with D maybe TRBD1 (6 bases). Germline CDR1 MNHEY, CDR2 SVGEGT. Trimming took off 0 bases at V and 4 bases at J, with 11 bases between the two ends. CDR3 length: 15 amino acids. CDR3 sequence: CASSYSQTGSDTQYF. CDR3 nucleotide sequence: TGTGCCAGCAGTTACTCACAAACAGGGTCAGATACGCAGTATTTT.

The chain joins TRBV3-1 (or the pseudogene TRBV3-2) to TRBJ1-5, with 8 positions matching TRBD1. Germline loops: CDR1 LGHDT, CDR2 YNNKEL (reference sequence). V dropped 2 bases and J dropped 5; count of bases not matched to a gene: 5. This CDR3 spans 15 amino acids. CDR3 sequence reads: CASSQSDRAHQPQHF. CDR3 coding DNA: TGTGCCAGCAGCCAATCGGACAGGGCCCATCAGCCCCAGCATTTT.

The rearrangement links TRBV2 to TRBJ2-5; 10 nucleotides align to TRBD2. The CDR3 sequence is 15 residues long. Germline CDR1 SNHLY, CDR2 FYNNEI. V lost 8 bases, J lost 2 bases, and 8 bases stayed unmatched. The CDR3 loop reads CASRSASGSQETQYF. The CDR3 DNA is TGTGCCAGCCGTAGTGCTAGCGGGAGTCAAGAGACCCAGTACTTC. Combining the CDR3 with reference TRBV2 and TRBJ2-5 gives the whole variable domain EPEVTQTPSHQVTQMGQEVILRCVPISNHLYFYWYRQILGQKVEFLVSFYNNEISEKSEIFDDQFSVERPDGSNFTLKIRSTKLEDSAMYFCASRSASGSQETQYFGPGTRLLVL.

The chain employs TRBV18 and TRBJ1-2; the match to TRBD1 covers 10 bases. CDR1 is KGHSH and CDR2 is LQKENI in the germline V gene. J lost 6 bases, V lost 1 base, and 8 bases had no gene match. This CDR3 spans 16 amino acids. The CDR3 loop is CASSPQTLGTGDGYTF. DNA of the CDR3: TGTGCCAGCTCACCACAAACCCTCGGGACAGGGGATGGCTACACCTTC.

This chain joins TRBV3-1 (or the pseudogene TRBV3-2) and TRBJ1-1; D is possibly TRBD1 (6 bases). Trimming stripped 3 bases from V and 1 base from J, with 12 bases between. The CDR3 spans 15 residues. CDR1 and CDR2 (germline): LGHDT, YNNKEL (reference sequence). This CDR3 reads CASSQYTGSNTEAFF. The CDR3 nucleotides read TGTGCCAGCAGCCAGTATACAGGGTCGAACACTGAAGCTTTCTTT.

This chain connects TRBV24-1 to TRBJ2-7, with a possible D match to TRBD2 (5 bases). This CDR3 has 14 amino acids. Germline CDR1 reads KGHDR; CDR2 reads SFDVKD. V shed 2 bases and J shed 0 bases, with 7 bases lying between them. In nucleotides, the CDR3 is TGTGCCACCAGTGATTGGAGGAGCTCCTACGAGCAGTACTTC. This translates into CATSDWRSSYEQYF.

This sequence joins TRBV18 and TRBJ2-4; a possible D gene is TRBD2 (5 bases). The V end lost 0 bases, the J end lost 8 bases, and 14 bases lay between the germline ends. In germline, CDR1 is KGHSH, CDR2 LQKENI. The CDR3 runs 15 residues. The CDR3, as DNA: TGTGCCAGCTCACCACCGACCGGACGCGGGTACATTCAGTACTTC. Its translation: CASSPPTGRGYIQYF.

The J gene is TRBJ1-1, the V gene TRBV14; D remains unclear. The CDR3 is 18 amino acids. Trimming took off 0 bases at V and 2 bases at J, with 19 bases between the two ends. The germline V gene encodes CDR1 SGHDN and CDR2 FVKESK. CDR3 sequence reads: CASSQDPRQVGLNTEAFF. CDR3 coding DNA: TGTGCCAGCAGCCAAGATCCTCGTCAGGTCGGATTAAACACTGAAGCTTTCTTT.

This clone occurred a few times. A read error may produce the germline difference seen at one junction end. The chain combines TRBV7-2 with TRBJ1-4, with D perhaps matching TRBD1 (5 bases). This CDR3 is built from 14 residues. Germline values: CDR1 SGHTA, CDR2 FQGNSA. CDR3 region: CASSLGEGVEKLFF. The CDR3 nucleotides read TGTGCCAGCAGTTTAGGGGAAGGGGTGGAAAAACTGTTTTTT.

This chain links TRBV27 with TRBJ2-7, with D perhaps TRBD1 (7 bases). V was pared by 1 base and J by 5 bases, with 9 bases between. This CDR3 has 13 residues. The germline V gene encodes CDR1 MNHEY and CDR2 SMNVEV (reference sequence). The CDR3 is CASSLFRGDEQYF. The CDR3 DNA sequence: TGTGCCAGCAGTTTATTCAGGGGGGACGAGCAGTACTTC.

This clone was observed a few times. The chain recombines TRBV7-2 with TRBJ2-1, with unresolved D. The CDR3 loop spans 13 amino acids. V gave up 1 base and J gave up 8 bases, with 9 bases separating them. Germline lookup yields CDR1 SGHTA and CDR2 FQGNSA. The chain's CDR3 is CASSLVVTDEQFF. In DNA form, the CDR3 reads TGTGCCAGCAGCTTAGTTGTTACGGATGAGCAGTTCTTC.

This chain connects TRBV5-1 to TRBJ2-2, with D tentatively TRBD1 (5 bases). Trimming took off 7 bases at V and 5 bases at J, with 12 bases between the two ends. CDR1 is SGHRS, CDR2 YFSETQ, per germline. The CDR3 has 13 amino acids. CDR3 DNA: TGCGCCAGCCGCCCCCCAGGGACCGGGGAGCTGTTTTTT. Encoded protein: CASRPPGTGELFF. The full variable domain, completed using reference TRBV5-1 and TRBJ2-2, is KAGVTQTPRYLIKTRGQQVTLSCSPISGHRSVSWYQQTPGQGLQFLFEYFSETQRNKGNFPGRFSGRQFSNSRSEMNVSTLELGDSALYLCASRPPGTGELFFGEGSRLTVL.